The TCR beta chain under discussion was sequenced for a study of blood T cells in healthy people across ages (dated by TCRdb to 2015 to 2017). In the study overall: In model experiments, roughly one uniquely barcoded TCR beta cDNA molecule per two T cells was captured by template switching. The donors were split into four age groups: young (average 16 years), middle-aged (around 40), aged (roughly 60) and long-lived (roughly 80). The study analyzed two additional independent replicas of 1 million unique cDNA reads from the same blood draw for two donors, one aged 18 to 30 and one aged 80 or older. The study measured age-related changes in TCR beta repertoire diversity using deep sequencing normalized with unique cDNA molecular identifiers. To avoid experimental bias, donors of different ages were spread randomly across the sequencing lanes. Paper-wide results and their limitations: Because the CMV infection status of the donors was unknown, age-related changes in expanded clonotypes may potentially have been confounded. Observed TCR beta diversity per million T cells fell roughly linearly with age, and a significant reduction was already apparent by age approximately 40. Because profiling used bulk unsorted PBMCs, naive and antigen-experienced compartments could not be compared conclusively. Compared with the aged group, more naive CD4+ T cells, fewer expanded clones and increased TCR diversity were shown by the long-lived group, suggesting age selection. Estimates of total diversity based on one million sequenced T cells were considered lower bounds and underestimates. There was a strong correlation between observed TCR beta diversity and the percentage of naive T cells measured by flow cytometry.

The donors were roughly 38 Caucasian individuals from Russia, aged 6 to 90 years, who were systemically healthy. Each donor gave ten milliliters of peripheral blood, drawn into EDTA-treated Vacutainer tubes. Ficoll-Paque density-gradient centrifugation was used to isolate PBMCs, with at least 6.5 million per sample. Trizol reagent was used to extract total RNA from PBMCs, with at least 5.5 micrograms per sample. The percentages of naive CD45RAhigh/CD27high T cells were determined by flow cytometry on a PBMC aliquot from every donor. Libraries came from 5' RACE. The sequencer was an Illumina HiSeq 2500. A second about 7 to 12 cycle PCR used a sample-barcoded 5' primer and a J-beta primer mix. A template-switch 5' adaptor carrying 12 random nucleotides introduced a unique molecular identifier onto each TCR beta cDNA molecule. At least 2.5 million CDR3-containing paired-end reads were obtained from each sample. The Mint cDNA synthesis kit, primed by a TRBC-specific oligonucleotide, was used to synthesize first-strand cDNA from all RNA. All cDNA was treated with uracil-DNA glycosylase and then went through a first 18-cycle PCR with the universal primers M1SS and BC2_uni_R. The original pipeline was this. For normalization, 1 million high-quality reads were randomly selected from each sample, with every read carrying a distinct molecular identifier. Instead of being binned into consensus sequences, reads with shared molecular identifiers were discarded. MiTCR, set to a Q25 quality threshold and the strictest error-elimination algorithm, was used for CDR3 identification, clonotype clustering and error correction. Lower-bound total TCR beta diversity was estimated with a nonparametric unseen species model using Euler transformation. The raw public data were reprocessed by TCRdb itself: fastp quality trimming at Q25, MiXCR clonotype calling, in-frame beta chains only. Duplicate CDR3 protein sequences are folded into a single record with the most common DNA and genes. TCRdb, not the authors, supplied the V and J calls. In this sample the table shows 580,000 or so distinct CDR3 sequences, 40% to 50% of which occur a single time. 20% to 25% of the sample comes from the top ten.

Note on this clonotype: This clone's antigen is unknown. No base-level quality is on record; no much larger clone is a single base apart.

CDR1 and CDR2 (LGHNA, YSLEER) derive from the germline V gene. Inclusive of the bounding cysteine and phenylalanine, the CDR3 is 15 residues long. Only the CDR3 region is kept as DNA, spanning 45 bases read in frame from base 1. V loses 4 bases, J loses 6 bases, and the germline ends lie 13 bases apart. The receptor was derived from a man at least 80 years old in good health. The sequencing input was blood. Here the chain combines TRBV4-3 and TRBJ1-6; the D region possibly corresponds to TRBD1 (5 bases align). The CDR3 region reads CASSRDHGSNSPLHF. The nucleotides are TGCGCCAGCAGCCGGGACCATGGGAGTAATTCACCCCTCCACTTT.